The 30 T cell receptor beta chains below come from one sample, sequenced in a study of control samples from healthy donors and cancer patients. TCRdb's table, derived via immunoSEQ multiplex PCR, lists solely in-frame clones and lacks some. This sample has over 100,000 clones, with about 89% found just once. Sequences were obtained from blood. The receptors derive from a woman aged 45 to 65 in good health.

The genes are TRBV9 and TRBJ1-2; 8 bases agree with TRBD1. The germline CDR1 and CDR2 sequences are SGDLS and YYNGEE. This CDR3 comprises 17 residues. J gave up 5 bases and V 0 bases, and 12 bases lay outside the gene matches. This CDR3 reads CASSVGIQGAHRYGYTF. Here the CDR3 DNA reads TGTGCCAGCAGCGTAGGAATCCAGGGGGCGCATCGGTATGGCTACACCTTC.

This clone was counted once. The CDR3 reads CASSPQTGLGLDSPLHF. CDR3 sequence (DNA): TGTGCCAGCTCACCACAGACAGGTCTGGGTTTGGATTCACCCCTCCACTTT. This chain joins TRBV18 and TRBJ1-6; possible D gene TRBD1, 6 bases. Trimming took 1 base from V and 8 from J, leaving 18 bases between them. Germline CDR1 reads KGHSH; CDR2 reads LQKENI. There are 17 residues in the CDR3.

The rearrangement uses TRBV5-8 and TRBJ2-3; D not certain. Germline V gene lookup returns CDR1 SGHTS and CDR2 YDEGEE. CDR3 length: 15 residues. The V end lost 5 bases, the J end lost 0 bases, and 13 bases lay between the germline ends. CDR3 DNA sequence: TGTGCCAGCAGGGCCGAGGACCCCAGCACAGATACGCAGTATTTT. Encoded protein: CASRAEDPSTDTQYF.

As DNA, the CDR3 is TGTGCCACCAGCAGGCAGAATAGCAATCAGCCCCAGCATTTT. Translating gives CATSRQNSNQPQHF. This chain joins TRBV15 and TRBJ1-5; D gene ambiguous. V was cut by 3 bases and J by 0 bases, with 6 bases left in between. CDR1 is LNHNV, CDR2 YYDKDF, per germline (reference sequence). The CDR3 covers 14 residues.

The CDR3 bases are TGTGCCAGCAGCCAAGAAGGGACAGATCTCTACGAGCAGTACTTC. Translated, it gives CASSQEGTDLYEQYF. The chain links TRBV4-2 to TRBJ2-7, with 7 bases aligning to TRBD1. Germline V gene data show CDR1 as LGHNA and CDR2 as YNFKEQ. The V and J ends lost 0 bases and 3 bases, in that order; junction bases with no gene match: 5. The CDR3 length is 15 residues.

This clone was seen only once. V gene TRBV11-3 combines with J gene TRBJ2-2; possibly TRBD2 for D (6 bases). CDR3 length: 13 amino acids. Trimming shortened V by 3 bases and J by 6 bases, and 8 bases separated the two germline ends. Germline CDR1 SGHNT, CDR2 YENEEA. The CDR3 protein is CASSFGGPGELFF. DNA for the CDR3: TGTGCCAGCAGCTTCGGGGGACCCGGGGAGCTGTTTTTT.

The J gene is TRBJ1-2, the V gene TRBV11-2; no clear D. The germline V and J ends were trimmed by 5 bases and 3 bases, with 13 bases remaining between them. CDR1 is SGHAT, CDR2 FQNNGV, per germline. The CDR3 runs 14 residues. The CDR3 DNA reads as TGTGCCAGCAGCCCTGGCAAGCCTCACTATGGCTACACCTTC. Encoded protein: CASSPGKPHYGYTF.

The genes are TRBV30 and TRBJ1-1, with a possible D match to TRBD1 (5 bases). Germline V gene sequence: CDR1 GTSNPN, CDR2 SVGIG (reference sequence). The CDR3 has 13 residues. Trimming shortened V by 5 bases and J by 5 bases, and 15 bases separated the two germline ends. The CDR3 DNA reads as TGTGCCTGGCATCTCTGGTGGGGGACTGAAGCTTTCTTT. It codes for CAWHLWWGTEAFF. The complete variable domain, with remaining parts taken from reference TRBV30 and TRBJ1-1, reads SQTIHQWPATLVQPVGSPLSLECTVEGTSNPNLYWYRQAAGRGLQLLFYSVGIGQISSEVPQNLSASRPQDRQFILSSKKLLLSDSGFYLCAWHLWWGTEAFFGQGTRLTVV.

The genes are TRBV14 and TRBJ1-2; D might be TRBD1 (6 bases). From germline, CDR1 is SGHDN and CDR2 FVKESK. Between the trimmed V and J ends, which lost 5 bases and 7 bases, there was a span of 11 bases. The CDR3 runs 12 residues. Here the CDR3 reads CASSKQGGGYTF. CDR3 DNA sequence: TGTGCCAGCAGCAAACAGGGAGGTGGCTACACCTTC. Together with reference TRBV14 and TRBJ1-2, the CDR3 gives the full variable domain: EAGVTQFPSHSVIEKGQTVTLRCDPISGHDNLYWYRRVMGKEIKFLLHFVKESKQDESGMPNNRFLAERTGGTYSTLKVQPAELEDSGVYFCASSKQGGGYTFGSGTRLTVV.

This chain links TRBV24-1 with TRBJ2-1; 10 bases line up with TRBD2. J gave up 6 bases and V 1 base, and 5 bases lay outside the gene matches. CDR1 is KGHDR, CDR2 SFDVKD, per germline. The CDR3 totals 16 residues. This CDR3 reads CATSDFASGRSNEQFF. The CDR3 DNA reads as TGTGCCACCAGTGATTTTGCTAGCGGGAGATCCAATGAGCAGTTCTTC.

The V call is TRBV28, the J call TRBJ2-7; 12 nucleotides line up with TRBD2. The CDR3 is made up of 16 amino acids. V shed 1 base and J 4 bases; nucleotides not matched to a gene: 5. Germline V CDR1 and CDR2: MDHEN, SYDVKM. CDR3 in amino acids: CASSLSSSGGEYEQYF. CDR3 DNA: TGTGCCAGCAGTTTATCGTCTAGCGGGGGGGAGTACGAGCAGTACTTC.

V usage is TRBV25-1 and J usage is TRBJ2-5, with D tentatively TRBD2 (6 bases). The germline V gene has CDR1 MGHDK and CDR2 SYGVNS. V shed 1 base and J shed 5 bases, with 14 bases lying between them. There are 15 residues in the CDR3. The DNA of the CDR3 is TGTGCCAGCAGTGAATTGGGACTGAAAGGGGAGACCCAGTACTTC. Residues: CASSELGLKGETQYF.

The chain uses TRBV4-1 and TRBJ2-7, with D possibly TRBD1 on 6 matching bases. CDR3 size: 15 residues. Germline CDR1 is MGHRA and CDR2 is YSYEKL. Trimming shortened V by 0 bases and J by 6 bases, and 15 bases separated the two germline ends. The CDR3 region has the DNA TGCGCCAGCAGCCAAGAGGGGTCAGGGGAAGGCGAGCAGTACGTC. As protein: CASSQEGSGEGEQYV.

This clone was counted once. This chain connects TRBV27 to TRBJ2-6; 10 bases agree with TRBD1. Losses at the gene ends were 4 bases for V and 4 bases for J; bases not matched to a gene: 7. This CDR3 has 17 residues. In germline, CDR1 is MNHEY, CDR2 SMNVEV (reference sequence). DNA of the CDR3: TGTGCCAGCAGTTCGACAGGGGGCGCGTCCGGGGCCAACGTCCTGACTTTC. It translates to CASSSTGGASGANVLTF. Full variable domain (missing parts from reference TRBV27 and TRBJ2-6): EAQVTQNPRYLITVTGKKLTVTCSQNMNHEYMSWYRQDPGLGLRQIYYSMNVEVTDKGDVPEGYKVSRKEKRNFPLILESPSPNQTSLYFCASSSTGGASGANVLTFGAGSRLTVL.

V usage is TRBV6-2 or TRBV6-3 and J usage is TRBJ2-2, with a tentative D call TRBD2 (6 bases). Trimming took off 0 bases at V and 6 bases at J, with 14 bases between the two ends. CDR1 is MNHEY, CDR2 SVGEGT, per germline. The CDR3 totals 16 residues. The CDR3 sequence is CASSYSGVRRAGELFF. CDR3 in DNA: TGTGCCAGCAGTTACTCGGGGGTCCGGAGGGCCGGGGAGCTGTTTTTT.

This clone was found once. The V and J genes are TRBV19 and TRBJ2-5, with D unresolved. Trimming pared 3 bases from V and 6 bases from J, leaving 14 bases between. Germline CDR1 reads LNHDA; CDR2 reads SQIVND (reference sequence). This CDR3 is 14 amino acids long. The CDR3 nucleotides are TGTGCCAGTAGTATCTCGACCAGTGGAAAGACCCAGTACTTC. Translated: CASSISTSGKTQYF.

The rearrangement joins TRBV9 to TRBJ2-5; D tentatively fits TRBD1 or TRBD2 (5 bases each). V lost 4 bases and J lost 5, with 21 bases in between. The CDR3 is made up of 16 amino acids. Germline CDR1 is SGDLS and CDR2 is YYNGEE. The CDR3 DNA sequence: TGTGCCAGCAGCCCCTCAGAGAGGTGGGGGAAGGAGACCCAGTACTTC. It translates to CASSPSERWGKETQYF. The full variable domain, in which reference TRBV9 and TRBJ2-5 provide the parts outside the CDR3, is DSGVTQTPKHLITATGQRVTLRCSPRSGDLSVYWYQQSLDQGLQFLIQYYNGEERAKGNILERFSAQQFPDLHSELNLSSLELGDSALYFCASSPSERWGKETQYFGPGTRLLVL.

The chain combines TRBV12-5 with TRBJ2-7; 7 bases match TRBD1. The CDR3 extends over 18 amino acids. V lost 0 bases, J lost 3 bases, and 14 bases stayed unmatched. Germline-derived CDR1 and CDR2 are LGHNT and FRNRAP. CDR3: CASGLVRVGGASGYEQYF. CDR3 in DNA: TGTGCTAGTGGTTTGGTAAGAGTAGGGGGCGCTTCCGGCTACGAGCAGTACTTC.

The chain couples TRBV5-6 to TRBJ2-2; 8 positions agree with TRBD2. Germline-derived CDR1 and CDR2 are SGHDT and YYEEEE. After removal of 1 base from V and 2 bases from J, the junction contained 4 bases not matched to a gene. The CDR3 is made up of 16 amino acids. The CDR3 is CASSLYSGGNTGELFF. DNA for the CDR3: TGTGCCAGCAGCTTGTACAGCGGGGGTAACACCGGGGAGCTGTTTTTT.

The V call is TRBV11-2, the J call TRBJ1-2, with D maybe TRBD1 (5 bases). CDR1 SGHAT and CDR2 FQNNGV come from the germline V gene. This CDR3 has 16 amino acids. V dropped 1 base and J dropped 0 bases, with 12 bases sitting between them. The DNA for the CDR3 is TGTGCCAGCAGCTTAGCTCAGGGAACTACTAACTATGGCTACACCTTC. Translation gives CASSLAQGTTNYGYTF.

The chain joins TRBV7-2 to TRBJ1-4; a weak D match, TRBD1 (6 bases). CDR1 and CDR2 from the germline V gene are SGHTA and FQGNSA. V was shortened by 2 bases and J by 8 bases, with 18 bases between the two germline ends. The CDR3 spans 16 residues. The CDR3: CASSLRTGGAREKLFF. In nucleotides, the CDR3 is TGTGCCAGCAGCTTACGAACGGGGGGCGCTCGGGAAAAACTGTTTTTT.

This chain joins TRBV14 and TRBJ2-3; tentatively, D is TRBD1 (5 bases). The CDR3 has 12 residues. Germline CDR1 reads SGHDN; CDR2 reads FVKESK. Deletions cut 5 bases from V and 9 bases from J, with 12 bases between. Here the CDR3 reads CASSKGQGTQYF. CDR3 bases: TGTGCCAGCAGCAAGGGGCAAGGGACGCAGTATTTT.

V is TRBV24-1 and J is TRBJ2-1; 10 bases are shared with TRBD2. The CDR3 runs 17 residues. J gave up 2 bases and V 0 bases, and 3 bases lay outside the gene matches. Germline V CDR1 and CDR2: KGHDR, SFDVKD. The CDR3 sequence is CATSDLTSGTTYNEQFF. The CDR3 nucleotides are TGTGCCACCAGTGATTTGACTAGCGGGACGACCTACAATGAGCAGTTCTTC.

This sequence joins TRBV20-1 and TRBJ2-3; D not certain. CDR1 is DFQATT, CDR2 SNEGSKA, per germline (reference sequence). The CDR3 runs to 10 residues. The germline V and J ends were trimmed by 3 bases and 6 bases, with 4 bases remaining between them. The CDR3 bases are TGCAGTGCTAGTCCCGATACGCAGTATTTT. Translation gives CSASPDTQYF.

This sequence joins TRBV6-5 and TRBJ2-7; D is perhaps TRBD1 (6 bases). V lost 7 bases and J 6 bases, leaving 10 bases between the germline ends. The CDR3 sequence is 11 residues long. Germline CDR1 is MNHEY and CDR2 is SVGAGI. This CDR3 reads CASISGVEQYV. DNA for the CDR3: TGTGCCAGCATTTCAGGGGTCGAGCAGTACGTC.

The rearrangement joins TRBV27 to TRBJ2-3; 8 bases agree with TRBD2. Germline V gene sequence: CDR1 MNHEY, CDR2 SMNVEV (reference sequence). The V gene end was trimmed by 6 bases and the J gene end by 4 bases; junction bases not matched to a gene: 9. The CDR3 is 15 residues long. The CDR3 spells CASSVSGIGSDTQYF. CDR3 coding DNA: TGTGCCAGCAGCGTTAGCGGGATCGGTTCAGATACGCAGTATTTT.

The chain has TRBV13 and TRBJ1-5; 7 nucleotides agree with TRBD1. Unmatched junction bases numbered 11, after V lost 5 bases and J lost 10 bases. This CDR3 has 14 residues. Germline CDR1 is PRHDT and CDR2 is FYEKMQ (reference sequence). CDR3 amino acids: CASSDGQEGGPQHF. CDR3 in DNA: TGTGCCAGCAGCGACGGACAGGAAGGGGGACCCCAGCATTTT.

This clone was seen a handful of times. The chain is built from TRBV7-9 and TRBJ1-4; D ambiguous. From germline, CDR1 is SEHNR and CDR2 FQNEAQ (reference sequence). V lost 6 bases to trimming and J lost 3 bases, with 11 bases between them. The CDR3 is 14 residues long. CDR3 nucleotides: TGTGCCAGCAGGCCCAGCCCGGCTAATGAAAAACTGTTTTTT. Amino acid sequence: CASRPSPANEKLFF.

The gene calls are TRBV19 and TRBJ1-4, with 8 bases fitting TRBD1. J was trimmed by 8 bases and V by 9 bases; bases with no gene match: 11. Germline CDR1 and CDR2: LNHDA and SQIVND (reference sequence). The CDR3 runs 14 residues. CDR3 sequence: CASAGGRLGEKLFF. The CDR3 DNA sequence: TGTGCCAGCGCAGGGGGCCGCCTCGGCGAAAAACTGTTTTTT.

The chain joins TRBV19 to TRBJ2-5; D gene ambiguous. Per germline, CDR1 LNHDA and CDR2 SQIVND (reference sequence). V shed 1 base and J shed 3 bases, with 9 bases lying between them. This CDR3 has 14 amino acids. Written as DNA, the CDR3 is TGTGCCAGTAGTATAGGGTGGGGTGAAGAGACCCAGTACTTC. Translated: CASSIGWGEETQYF.